A selection of T cell receptor beta chains follows, all from one sample in a study of T cells in Graves' hyperthyroidism and ophthalmopathy. One entry per CDR3 protein results from TCRdb running MiXCR on the multiplex PCR reads. The table lists hundreds of thousands of distinct CDR3 sequences, nearly 45% of them singletons. Source material: peripheral blood or thyroid tissue (not recorded which). These receptors came from an adult man with Graves' disease, either hyperthyroidism or ophthalmopathy (not recorded which). CDR3s include the opening cysteine and the closing phenylalanine or tryptophan. The order of the fields is clone size, V gene, D gene, J gene, CDR3 protein, CDR3 DNA. The D gene is left open where the match is weak. The size of a clone is reported for some rows only, either as once, few or many, or as a class for expanded clones.

abundance: .
v_gene: TRBV29-1
d_gene: TRBD1
j_gene: TRBJ1-1
CDR3aa: CSQGTGPNTEAFF
CDR3nt: TGCAGCCAAGGGACAGGGCCTAACACTGAAGCTTTCTTT

abundance: few
v_gene: TRBV2
d_gene: .
j_gene: TRBJ1-2
CDR3aa: CASVFNYGYTF
CDR3nt: TGTGCCAGCGTATTTAACTATGGCTACACCTTC

abundance: .
v_gene: TRBV7-9
d_gene: .
j_gene: TRBJ2-7
CDR3aa: CASSLGTYYEQYF
CDR3nt: TGTGCCAGCAGCCTTGGGACATACTACGAGCAGTACTTC

abundance: many
v_gene: TRBV7-9
d_gene: .
j_gene: TRBJ1-6
CDR3aa: CASSPPGLLDSPLHF
CDR3nt: TGTGCCAGCAGCCCCCCCGGACTTCTGGATTCACCCCTCCACTTT

abundance: .
v_gene: TRBV10-3
d_gene: TRBD1
j_gene: TRBJ1-1
CDR3aa: CASSYGTEGFAAFF
CDR3nt: TGTGCCAGCAGTTACGGGACAGAGGGATTTGCTGCTTTCTTT

abundance: few
v_gene: TRBV10-3
d_gene: .
j_gene: TRBJ2-7
CDR3aa: CASSYSGQNYEQYF
CDR3nt: TGTGCCAGCAGTTACTCAGGACAGAACTACGAGCAGTACTTC

abundance: .
v_gene: TRBV29-1
d_gene: TRBD2
j_gene: TRBJ2-7
CDR3aa: CSVEDTGTSEKQYF
CDR3nt: TGCAGCGTTGAAGATACCGGGACTAGCGAGAAGCAGTACTTC

abundance: .
v_gene: TRBV2
d_gene: .
j_gene: TRBJ1-4
CDR3aa: CASISSGAANEKLFF
CDR3nt: TGTGCCAGCATCTCCTCGGGGGCTGCTAATGAAAAACTGTTTTTT

abundance: .
v_gene: TRBV14
d_gene: .
j_gene: TRBJ1-1
CDR3aa: CASTPSRYTRGTEAFF
CDR3nt: TGTGCCAGCACCCCCAGCAGGTATACCCGAGGGACTGAAGCTTTCTTT

abundance: .
v_gene: TRBV29-1
d_gene: TRBD1
j_gene: TRBJ1-1
CDR3aa: CSAIREDRGPEAFF
CDR3nt: TGCAGCGCCATCAGGGAGGACAGGGGTCCTGAAGCTTTCTTT

abundance: few
v_gene: TRBV19
d_gene: TRBD1
j_gene: TRBJ1-2
CDR3aa: CASSQPGGTLRGTF
CDR3nt: TGTGCCAGTAGTCAGCCAGGGGGGACGCTAAGAGGCACCTTC